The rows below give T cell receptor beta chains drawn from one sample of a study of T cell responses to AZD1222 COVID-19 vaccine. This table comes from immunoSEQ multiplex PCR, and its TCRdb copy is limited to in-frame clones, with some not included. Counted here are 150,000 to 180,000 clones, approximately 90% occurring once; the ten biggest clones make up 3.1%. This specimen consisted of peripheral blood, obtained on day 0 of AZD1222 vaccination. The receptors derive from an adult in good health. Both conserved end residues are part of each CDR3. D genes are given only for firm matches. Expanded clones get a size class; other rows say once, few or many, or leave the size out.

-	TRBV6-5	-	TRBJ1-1	TGTGCCAGCAGTTACGGGACTGAAGCTTTCTTT	CASSYGTEAFF
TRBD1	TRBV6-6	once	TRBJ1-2	TGTGCCAGCAGTTACGAAGGAGGGGGCGATGGCTACACCTTC	CASSYEGGGDGYTF
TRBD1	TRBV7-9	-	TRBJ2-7	TGTGCCAGCAGCAGGGACAGGGTATCTTCCTACGAGCAGTACTTC	CASSRDRVSSYEQYF
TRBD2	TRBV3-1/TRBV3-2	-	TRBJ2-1	TGTGCCAGCAGCCCCAGTCCCGGGACTAGCGGGGTAAATGAGCAGTTCTTC	CASSPSPGTSGVNEQFF
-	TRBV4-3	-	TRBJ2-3	TGCGCCAGCAGCCAAGAGCCGAGGAATACGCAGTATTTT	CASSQEPRNTQYF
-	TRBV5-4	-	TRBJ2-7	TGTGCCAGCAGCTTGGGACTTGGGGGGCTCTACGAGCAGTACTTC	CASSLGLGGLYEQYF
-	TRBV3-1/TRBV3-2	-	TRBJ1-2	TGTGCCAGCAGTTCCGGGCCCAGAGACGGGGGCTACACCTTC	CASSSGPRDGGYTF
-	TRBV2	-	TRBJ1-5	TGTGCCAGCACCGCTCAGGGATTTCAGCCCCAGCATTTT	CASTAQGFQPQHF
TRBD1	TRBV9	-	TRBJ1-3	TGTGCCAGCAGGGGACAGGGCGGGGGAAACACCATATATTTT	CASRGQGGGNTIYF
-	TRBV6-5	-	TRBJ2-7	TGTGCCAGCAGCCCCTACCGGGACCCGCGCTACGAGCAGTACTTC	CASSPYRDPRYEQYF
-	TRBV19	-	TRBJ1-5	TGTGCCAGTAGTATTTCCGGGGCGTATAGGCAGCCCCAGCATTTT	CASSISGAYRQPQHF
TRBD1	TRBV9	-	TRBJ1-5	TGTGCCAGCAGCCCGGGACAGAATAGCAATCAGCCCCAGCATTTT	CASSPGQNSNQPQHF
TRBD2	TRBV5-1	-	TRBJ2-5	TGCGCCAGCAGCTCGGGACTAGCGGAGACCCAGTACTTC	CASSSGLAETQYF
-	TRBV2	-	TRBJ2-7	TGTGCCAGCAGTGATTCCGGGCCCTCGAACTACGAGCAGTACTTC	CASSDSGPSNYEQYF
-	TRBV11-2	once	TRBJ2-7	TGTGCCAGCAGCTTGCTCCTTGAGGGCGAGCAGTACTTC	CASSLLLEGEQYF
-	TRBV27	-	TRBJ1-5	TGTGCCAGCAGTGCGACAGCAAATCAGCCCCAGCATTTT	CASSATANQPQHF
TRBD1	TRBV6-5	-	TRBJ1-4	TGTGCCAGCAGGGCTCGACAGGGATATAATGAAAAACTGTTTTTT	CASRARQGYNEKLFF
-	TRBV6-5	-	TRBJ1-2	TGTGCCAGCAGTTCACAGGGAGGTGGCTACACCTTC	CASSSQGGGYTF
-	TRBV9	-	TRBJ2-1	TGTGCCAGCAGCGCCCACACGAGCTACAATGAGCAGTTCTTC	CASSAHTSYNEQFF
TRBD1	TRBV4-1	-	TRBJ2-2	TGCGCCAGCAGCCAAAAATTTGGCCGGACAGGGGGATACACCGGGGAGCTGTTTTTT	CASSQKFGRTGGYTGELFF
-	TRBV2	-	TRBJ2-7	TGTGCCAGTTCCAGGGGCCGCAACTACGAGCAGTACTTC	CASSRGRNYEQYF
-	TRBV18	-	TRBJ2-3	TGTGCCAGCTCACCGGACTCGGGGGCAGATACGCAGTATTTT	CASSPDSGADTQYF
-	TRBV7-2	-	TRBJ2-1	TGTGCCAGCAGCTCAACAGGGACCTCCTACAATGAGCAGTTCTTC	CASSSTGTSYNEQFF
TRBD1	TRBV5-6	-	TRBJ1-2	TGTGCCAGCAGCTTACCACACAGGGGGCCCTATGGCTACACCTTC	CASSLPHRGPYGYTF
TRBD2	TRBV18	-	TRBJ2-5	TGTGCCAGCTCACAGACTAGCGGAGAAGAGACCCAGTACTTC	CASSQTSGEETQYF
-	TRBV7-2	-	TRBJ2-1	TGTGCCAGCAGCTCTCACAGAGTAATCGAGCAGTTCTTC	CASSSHRVIEQFF
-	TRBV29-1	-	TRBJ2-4	TGCAGCGTTTTTGGAGGAAACCGCCTAGCCAAAAACATTCAGTACTTC	CSVFGGNRLAKNIQYF
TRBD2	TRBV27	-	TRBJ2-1	TGTGCCAGCAGTTTAAACCCAGGGACTAGCGGGGGGCACGGTGAGCAGTTCTTC	CASSLNPGTSGGHGEQFF
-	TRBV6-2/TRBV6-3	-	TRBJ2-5	TGTGCCAGCAGTTACTCTAGCGCCCAGTACTTC	CASSYSSAQYF
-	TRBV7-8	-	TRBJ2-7	TGTGCCAGCAGCGTCGTGGGTTCCCTCGGGGAGCAGTACTTC	CASSVVGSLGEQYF
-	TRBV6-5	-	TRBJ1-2	TGTGCCAGCAGTATTTTAGGACGGAGCTATGGCTACACCTTC	CASSILGRSYGYTF
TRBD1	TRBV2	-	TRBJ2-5	TGTGCCAGCACTGGGACAGGGTACCAAGAGACCCAGTACTTC	CASTGTGYQETQYF
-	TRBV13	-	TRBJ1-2	TGTGCCAGCAGCTTAGGTGGCGGCGATGGCTACACCTTC	CASSLGGGDGYTF
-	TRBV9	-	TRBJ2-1	TGTGCCAGCAGCCCAGGGACCGAGTCCTACAATGAGCAGTTCTTC	CASSPGTESYNEQFF
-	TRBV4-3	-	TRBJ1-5	TGCGCCAGCAGCCAGGATCTTGGGGTGGGGCCCCAGCATTTT	CASSQDLGVGPQHF
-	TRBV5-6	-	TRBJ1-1	TGTGCCAGCAGCTTTGGGTCGGTGAACACTGAAGCTTTCTTT	CASSFGSVNTEAFF
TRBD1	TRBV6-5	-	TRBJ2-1	TGTGCCAGCAGCTCCGGGACAGGATTTCAGTTCTTC	CASSSGTGFQFF
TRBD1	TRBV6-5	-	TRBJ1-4	TGTGCCAGCAATCGACAGGGAAATGAAAAACTGTTTTTT	CASNRQGNEKLFF
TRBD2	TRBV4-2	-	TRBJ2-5	TGTGCCAGCAGCCAGTTACTAGCGCGTCAAGAGACCCAGTACTTC	CASSQLLARQETQYF
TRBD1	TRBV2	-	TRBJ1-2	TGTGCCAGCAGTCCTACAGGGGACTACTATGGCTACACCTTC	CASSPTGDYYGYTF
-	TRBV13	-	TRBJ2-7	TGTGCCAGCAGCTTATTGGGCGAGCAGTACTTC	CASSLLGEQYF
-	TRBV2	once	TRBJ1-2	TGTGCCAGCATTCCCCGGGACGGACCTAACTATGGCTACACCTTC	CASIPRDGPNYGYTF
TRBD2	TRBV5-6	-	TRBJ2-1	TGTGCCAGCAGCTTGGGACTAGCGGGGGTTTTGGAGCAGTTCTTC	CASSLGLAGVLEQFF
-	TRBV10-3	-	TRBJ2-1	TGTGCCATCAGTGAGTCGTTGCAGAATGAGCAGTTCTTC	CAISESLQNEQFF
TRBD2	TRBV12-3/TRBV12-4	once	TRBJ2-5	TGTGCCAGCAGGGGACTAGCGGGGAGGGCCCAGTACTTC	CASRGLAGRAQYF
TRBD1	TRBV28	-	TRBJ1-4	TGTGCCACGACAGGGAGTCACGAAAAACTGTTTTTT	CATTGSHEKLFF
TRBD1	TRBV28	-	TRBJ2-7	TGTGCCAGCGGACAGGGAGGTAATCGGGCTCGGTACGAGCAGTACTTC	CASGQGGNRARYEQYF
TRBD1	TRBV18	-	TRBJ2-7	TGTGCCAGCTCACCGACAGGGGGCGTCTCCTACGAGCAGTACTTC	CASSPTGGVSYEQYF
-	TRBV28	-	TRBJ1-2	TGTGCCAGCAGTTCTGATCAGGAGCGACTAAACTATGGCTACACCTTC	CASSSDQERLNYGYTF
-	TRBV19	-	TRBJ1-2	TGTGCCAGTACCACGAGCGGGAGGAGGGGGTGGCCGGGCTATGGCTACACCTTC	CASTTSGRRGWPGYGYTF
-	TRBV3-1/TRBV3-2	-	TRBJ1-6	TGTGCCAGCAGCCAAGGTCGGGGGGATAATTCACCCCTCCACTTT	CASSQGRGDNSPLHF
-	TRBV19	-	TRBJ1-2	TGTGCCAGTAGTCCGCGGGACATTGGCTACACCTTC	CASSPRDIGYTF
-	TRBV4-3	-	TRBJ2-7	TGCGCCAGCAGCCAAGATGTCGGGATCTACGAGCAGTACTTC	CASSQDVGIYEQYF
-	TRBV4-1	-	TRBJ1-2	TGCGCCAGCAGCCAATCGCCAGGATCAAACTATGGCTACACCTTC	CASSQSPGSNYGYTF
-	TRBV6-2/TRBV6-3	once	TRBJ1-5	TGTGCCAGCAGTCCCCCTTATAGGATGGCAAAAACCCAGCCCCAGCATTTT	CASSPPYRMAKTQPQHF
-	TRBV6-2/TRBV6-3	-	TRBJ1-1	TGTGCCAGCAGTTCCCCGGTTGGGGGGAACACTGAAGCTTTCTTT	CASSSPVGGNTEAFF
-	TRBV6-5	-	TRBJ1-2	TGTGCCAGCAGTTACGGCAGGGCAGCTAACTATGGCTACACCTTC	CASSYGRAANYGYTF
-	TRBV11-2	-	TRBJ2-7	TGTGCCAGCAGCTTATTAGGGACTCCTGCCTACGAGCAGTACTTC	CASSLLGTPAYEQYF
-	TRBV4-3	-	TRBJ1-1	TGCGCCAGCAGCCAAGATCCTTGGAACAGGGTCTTGGGAGCTTTCTTT	CASSQDPWNRVLGAFF